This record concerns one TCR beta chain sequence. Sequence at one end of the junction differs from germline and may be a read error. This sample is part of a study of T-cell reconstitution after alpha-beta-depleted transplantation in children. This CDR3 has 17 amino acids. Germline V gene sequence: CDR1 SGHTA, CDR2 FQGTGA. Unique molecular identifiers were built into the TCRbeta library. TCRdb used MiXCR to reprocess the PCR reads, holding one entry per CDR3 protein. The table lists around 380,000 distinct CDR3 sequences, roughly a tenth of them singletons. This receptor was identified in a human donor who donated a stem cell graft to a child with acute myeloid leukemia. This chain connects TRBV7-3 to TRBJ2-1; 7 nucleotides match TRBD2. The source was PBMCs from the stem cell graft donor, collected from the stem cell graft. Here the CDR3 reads CASTLSGSGLPGGDQFF. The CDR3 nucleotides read TGTGCCAGCACCTTAAGTGGTAGCGGGTTACCGGGGGGTGACCAGTTCTTC. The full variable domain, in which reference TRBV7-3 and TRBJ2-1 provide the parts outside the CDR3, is GAGVSQTPSNKVTEKGKYVELRCDPISGHTALYWYRQSLGQGPEFLIYFQGTGAADDSGLPNDRFFAVRPEGSVSTLKIQRTERGDSAVYLCASTLSGSGLPGGDQFFGPGTRLTVL.